The rows below give T cell receptor beta chains drawn from one sample of a study of blood T cell repertoires in COVID-19. Libraries were prepared by immunoSEQ multiplex PCR; TCRdb keeps only in-frame clonotypes and omits some of them. The sample yields 55,000 to 75,000 clones, about 77% seen once. The sequenced sample was peripheral blood. The receptors come from a man aged 80 or over with active or convalescent COVID-19. CDR3s include the opening cysteine and the closing phenylalanine or tryptophan. The D gene is left open where the match is weak. Rows give clone size only sometimes, using once, few, many, or a class for an expanded clone.

abundance	v_gene	j_gene	d_gene	CDR3aa	CDR3nt
-	TRBV18	TRBJ1-4	-	CASSPRQGDGLFF	TGTGCCAGCTCACCACGGCAGGGTGATGGACTGTTTTTT
-	TRBV7-2	TRBJ2-3	TRBD2	CASSYRLAGGSITDTQYF	TGTGCCAGCAGCTACCGACTAGCGGGAGGAAGCATCACAGATACGCAGTATTTT
-	TRBV19	TRBJ2-4	TRBD2	CASSPREDPARHIQYF	TGTGCCAGTAGTCCTCGGGAGGACCCCGCCCGACACATTCAGTACTTC
-	TRBV6-6	TRBJ1-5	TRBD1	CASSLTGLYSNQPQHF	TGTGCCAGCAGTTTGACAGGGCTGTATAGCAATCAGCCCCAGCATTTT
few	TRBV19	TRBJ2-7	-	CASSPRESYEQYF	TGTGCCAGTAGTCCAAGGGAGTCCTACGAGCAGTACTTC
few	TRBV10-1	TRBJ2-1	-	CASSELRGIYNEQFF	TGCGCCAGCAGTGAATTGCGGGGAATATACAATGAGCAGTTCTTC
-	TRBV7-6	TRBJ2-1	-	CASSLLVSSYNEQFF	TGTGCCAGCAGCTTATTGGTTAGCTCCTACAATGAGCAGTTCTTC
few	TRBV4-1	TRBJ2-7	-	CASSQRGYEQYF	TGCGCCAGCAGCCAAAGGGGCTACGAGCAGTACTTC
-	TRBV3-1/TRBV3-2	TRBJ1-2	-	CASSQRGGPSGYTF	TGTGCCAGCAGCCAACGGGGGGGGCCCTCTGGCTACACCTTC
-	TRBV19	TRBJ2-3	-	CASSIGVRLTGTDTQYF	TGTGCCAGTAGTATAGGAGTTCGCTTAACGGGCACAGATACGCAGTATTTT
-	TRBV7-2	TRBJ2-3	-	CASSLDQGWDTQYF	TGTGCCAGCAGCTTAGACCAGGGGTGGGATACGCAGTATTTT
-	TRBV2	TRBJ2-5	TRBD2	CASKAGFQETQYF	TGTGCCAGCAAAGCGGGGTTCCAAGAGACCCAGTACTTC
few	TRBV19	TRBJ2-7	TRBD1	CASKNRGLYEQYF	TGTGCCAGCAAAAACAGGGGTCTCTACGAGCAGTACTTC
-	TRBV9	TRBJ2-2	TRBD2	CASSATGTSGRANTGELFF	TGTGCCAGCAGCGCGACCGGGACTAGCGGGAGGGCAAACACCGGGGAGCTGTTTTTT
once	TRBV7-2	TRBJ2-7	-	CASSLVRSASTYEQYF	TGTGCCAGCAGCTTAGTTCGGAGTGCCTCTACCTACGAGCAGTACTTC
-	TRBV9	TRBJ2-2	-	CASSVGGEAGELFF	TGTGCCAGCAGCGTCGGAGGGGAGGCCGGGGAGCTGTTTTTT
-	TRBV7-3	TRBJ2-3	TRBD2	CASSSRLAGATDTQYF	TGTGCCAGCAGCTCCAGACTAGCGGGAGCTACAGATACGCAGTATTTT
-	TRBV5-4	TRBJ1-2	TRBD1	CASSLDRGRGYTF	TGTGCCAGCAGCTTGGACAGGGGCCGTGGCTACACCTTC
-	TRBV6-6	TRBJ2-3	TRBD2	CASSSSGVGTDTQYF	TGTGCCAGCAGTTCTAGCGGGGTTGGTACAGATACGCAGTATTTT
-	TRBV11-3	TRBJ2-3	-	CASSLDTAADTQYF	TGTGCCAGCAGCTTAGATACGGCGGCAGATACGCAGTATTTT
few	TRBV7-8	TRBJ2-1	TRBD2	CASSPGSGRESYNEQFF	TGTGCCAGCAGCCCGGGGAGCGGGAGGGAGTCCTACAATGAGCAGTTCTTC
-	TRBV7-8	TRBJ2-5	TRBD2	CASSLVAGGQETQYF	TGTGCCAGCAGCTTAGTAGCGGGAGGCCAAGAGACCCAGTACTTC
-	TRBV6-6	TRBJ1-2	TRBD1	CASSLQGGSYGYTF	TGTGCCAGCAGTTTACAGGGGGGCTCCTATGGCTACACCTTC
-	TRBV28	TRBJ1-5	TRBD1	CASSPISGGLNQPQHF	TGTGCCAGCAGTCCCATCTCAGGGGGCCTTAATCAGCCCCAGCATTTT
-	TRBV5-1	TRBJ1-1	-	CASSLRAGTAEAFF	TGCGCCAGCAGCTTGAGGGCGGGGACGGCTGAAGCTTTCTTT
-	TRBV9	TRBJ2-2	TRBD2	CASSAHVTASGAKEELFF	TGTGCCAGCAGCGCCCACGTTACGGCTAGCGGGGCCAAGGAGGAGCTGTTTTTT
few	TRBV5-4	TRBJ2-7	-	CASSSAPIRYEQYF	TGTGCCAGCAGCTCAGCGCCAATTCGCTACGAGCAGTACTTC
-	TRBV5-1	TRBJ2-5	TRBD2	CASSLGTSGRPETQYF	TGCGCCAGCAGCTTGGGAACTAGCGGGAGACCAGAGACCCAGTACTTC
-	TRBV7-2	TRBJ2-1	TRBD2	CASSLHASGSGYNEQFF	TGTGCCAGCAGCTTACACGCTAGCGGGAGCGGCTACAATGAGCAGTTCTTC
-	TRBV6-5	TRBJ2-7	TRBD1	CASSYRTGPSYEQYF	TGTGCCAGCAGTTACCGGACAGGGCCTTCCTACGAGCAGTACTTC
-	TRBV3-1/TRBV3-2	TRBJ2-2	-	CASSPDFDTGELFF	TGTGCCAGCAGCCCGGACTTCGACACCGGGGAGCTGTTTTTT
-	TRBV6-5	TRBJ2-5	TRBD2	CASSRGGMVETQYF	TGTGCCAGCAGTCGCGGGGGGATGGTGGAGACCCAGTACTTC
few	TRBV5-1	TRBJ2-1	TRBD2	CASSLLAGGIYNEQFF	TGCGCCAGCAGCTTGTTAGCGGGAGGGATCTACAATGAGCAGTTCTTC
-	TRBV7-2	TRBJ1-3	-	CASSLNRGGTGNTIYF	TGTGCCAGCAGCTTAAACCGGGGGGGCACTGGAAACACCATATATTTT
-	TRBV29-1	TRBJ2-7	TRBD1	CSVGSRTGIRAEQYF	TGCAGCGTTGGTTCAAGGACAGGAATTCGGGCCGAGCAGTACTTC
-	TRBV7-2	TRBJ2-3	-	CASSSWRLEYTQYF	TGTGCCAGCAGCTCCTGGCGGCTGGAATATACGCAGTATTTT
-	TRBV7-9	TRBJ2-3	-	CASSPRGPDTQYF	TGTGCCAGCAGCCCGCGGGGGCCAGATACGCAGTATTTT
-	TRBV6-6	TRBJ1-1	-	CASSYSNLPGHQKAFF	TGTGCCAGCAGTTACTCGAATCTTCCGGGACACCAAAAAGCTTTCTTT
-	TRBV11-2	TRBJ2-7	-	CASSLTGGGYEQYF	TGTGCCAGCAGCTTAACAGGGGGAGGGTACGAGCAGTACTTC
-	TRBV6-6	TRBJ2-5	TRBD1	CASSRRTGLETQYF	TGTGCCAGCAGTCGCCGGACAGGGTTAGAGACCCAGTACTTC
-	TRBV9	TRBJ2-3	-	CASSVRFRGTDTQYF	TGTGCCAGCAGCGTTCGCTTCCGGGGAACAGATACGCAGTATTTT
-	TRBV12-5	TRBJ2-7	-	CASGLARTVYGGYEQYF	TGTGCTAGTGGTTTGGCCCGAACAGTGTACGGGGGTTACGAGCAGTACTTC
-	TRBV24-1	TRBJ1-1	-	CATRGPNTEAFF	TGTGCCACCAGGGGCCCGAACACTGAAGCTTTCTTT
once	TRBV7-8	TRBJ2-1	TRBD2	CASSLGDYQLSEQFF	TGTGCCAGCAGCTTAGGGGACTACCAATTATCGGAGCAGTTCTTC
-	TRBV4-1	TRBJ2-5	TRBD1	CASSQGGQGGYGETQYF	TGCGCCAGCAGCCAAGGTGGACAGGGAGGATATGGAGAGACCCAGTACTTC
few	TRBV28	TRBJ1-6	-	CASSLLDSNSPLHF	TGTGCCAGCAGTTTATTAGACAGTAATTCACCCCTCCACTTT
-	TRBV2	TRBJ1-4	-	CASDSPNEKLFF	TGTGCCAGCGACAGTCCTAATGAAAAACTGTTTTTT
-	TRBV4-1	TRBJ2-3	-	CASSQDRGYGDTQYF	TGCGCCAGCAGCCAAGACAGGGGATACGGAGATACGCAGTATTTT
-	TRBV19	TRBJ2-2	-	CASSQGQNANTGELFF	TGTGCCAGTAGTCAAGGACAGAACGCGAACACCGGGGAGCTGTTTTTT
-	TRBV9	TRBJ2-7	TRBD2	CASSVGASGSYEQYF	TGTGCCAGCAGCGTAGGGGCTAGCGGCTCCTACGAGCAGTACTTC
few	TRBV28	TRBJ2-7	-	CASSLRLVGYEQYF	TGTGCCAGCAGTTTACGGCTAGTTGGGTACGAGCAGTACTTC
-	TRBV12-3/TRBV12-4	TRBJ1-5	-	CASSLQGRQPQHF	TGTGCCAGCAGTTTACAGGGTCGTCAGCCCCAGCATTTT